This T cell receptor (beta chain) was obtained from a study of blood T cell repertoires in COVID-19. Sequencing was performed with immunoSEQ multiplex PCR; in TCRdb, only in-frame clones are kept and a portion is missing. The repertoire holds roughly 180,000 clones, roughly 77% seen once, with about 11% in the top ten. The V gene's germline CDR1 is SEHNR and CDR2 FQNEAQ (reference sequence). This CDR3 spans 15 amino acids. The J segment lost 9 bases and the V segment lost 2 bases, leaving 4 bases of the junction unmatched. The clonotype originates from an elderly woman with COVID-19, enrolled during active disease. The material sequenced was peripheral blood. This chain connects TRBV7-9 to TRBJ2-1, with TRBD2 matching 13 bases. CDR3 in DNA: TGTGCCAGCAGCTTATGGACTAGCGGGAGTGCTGAGCAGTTCTTC. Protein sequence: CASSLWTSGSAEQFF.